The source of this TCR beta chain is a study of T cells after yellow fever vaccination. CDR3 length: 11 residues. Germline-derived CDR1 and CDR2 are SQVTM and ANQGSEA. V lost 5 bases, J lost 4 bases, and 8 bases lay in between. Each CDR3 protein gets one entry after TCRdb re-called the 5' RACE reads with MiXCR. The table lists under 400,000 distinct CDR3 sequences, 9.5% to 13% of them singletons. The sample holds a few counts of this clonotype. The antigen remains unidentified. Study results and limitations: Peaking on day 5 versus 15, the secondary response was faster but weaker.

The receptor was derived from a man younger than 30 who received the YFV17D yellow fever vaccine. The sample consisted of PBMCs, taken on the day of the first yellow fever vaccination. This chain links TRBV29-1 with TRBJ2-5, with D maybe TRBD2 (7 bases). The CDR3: CSVRGGETQYF. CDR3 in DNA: TGCAGCGTTAGGGGGGGAGAGACCCAGTACTTC. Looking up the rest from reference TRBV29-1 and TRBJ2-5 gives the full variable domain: SAVISQKPSRDICQRGTSLTIQCQVDSQVTMMFWYRQQPGQSLTLIATANQGSEATYESGFVIDKFPISRPNLTFSTLTVSNMSPEDSSIYLCSVRGGETQYFGPGTRLLVL.